The entry that follows covers one TCR beta chain sequence. This entry belongs to a study of blood T cell repertoires in COVID-19. Study-wide context: Sources were T cells, B-cell-depleted T cells, or PBMCs; the material itself was cDNA or gDNA.

Everyone who took part was roughly 18 to 89 years old, and they came from 24 US areas. Assignments of participants to cohorts depended upon their own reported clinical history. Two negative PCRs, clearance, or symptom resolution had been documented for recovered Cohort 3 donors. Assay: immunoSEQ multiplex PCR; the TCRdb copy retains only in-frame clones and omits some. The sample lists 350,000 to 400,000 clones, 85% to 90% occurring once. The sequencing sample was made of PBMCs or T cells enriched from blood (not recorded which). The sequence was collected from a woman between 18 and 29 years old who had recovered from COVID-19.

This CDR3 is CASSQAHLGLPLNTEAFF. The CDR3 DNA follows: TGCGCCAGCAGCCAAGCTCATCTGGGCCTACCATTGAACACTGAAGCTTTCTTT. This chain uses TRBV4-1 with TRBJ1-1; no firm D call. Per the germline V gene, CDR1 is MGHRA and CDR2 is YSYEKL. The V end lost 1 base, the J end lost 0 bases, and 18 bases lay between the germline ends. The CDR3 is 18 residues long.